This TCR beta chain derives from a study of shared clonotypes between healthy human individuals. For unsorted samples, genomic DNA was extracted from tens of millions of PBMCs. There are 14 residues in the CDR3. Germline values: CDR1 MNHEY, CDR2 SVGAGI. V was trimmed by 0 bases and J by 3 bases, leaving 9 bases between them. The deep-level immunoSEQ assay was used. TCRdb's table, derived via immunoSEQ multiplex PCR, lists solely in-frame clones and lacks some. The sample includes about 490,000 clones, about 80% of them seen just once. The chain carries TRBV6-5 and TRBJ2-7; unclear D gene. The sequence was collected from a middle-aged woman in good health. Some clones in this sample may be carry-over from other donors' samples. The sequenced sample consisted of PBMCs. CDR3 in amino acids: CASSYSSAGYEQYF. The CDR3 bases are TGTGCCAGCAGTTACTCGTCGGCAGGCTACGAGCAGTACTTC.